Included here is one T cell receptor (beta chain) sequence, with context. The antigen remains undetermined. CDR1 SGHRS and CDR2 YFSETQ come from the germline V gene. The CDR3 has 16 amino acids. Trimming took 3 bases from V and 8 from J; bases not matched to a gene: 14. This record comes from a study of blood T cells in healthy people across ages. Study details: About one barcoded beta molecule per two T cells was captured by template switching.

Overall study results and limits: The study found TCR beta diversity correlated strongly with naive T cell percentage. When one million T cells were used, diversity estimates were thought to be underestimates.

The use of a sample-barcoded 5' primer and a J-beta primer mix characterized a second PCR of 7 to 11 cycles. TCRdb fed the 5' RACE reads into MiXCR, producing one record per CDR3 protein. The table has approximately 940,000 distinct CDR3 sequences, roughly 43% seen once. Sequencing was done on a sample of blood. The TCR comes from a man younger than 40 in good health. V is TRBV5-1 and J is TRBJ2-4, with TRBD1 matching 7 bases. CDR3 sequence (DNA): TGCGCCAGCAGCTCGCCCAGGACAGGCCTCCGCGACATTCAGTACTTC. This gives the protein CASSSPRTGLRDIQYF.